This TCR beta chain was captured by sequencing in a study of CD8 T cells in ankylosing spondylitis. Study-wide findings and caveats: The disease-linked clones had a CD8+ phenotype and low blood frequencies. Clones linked to disease were reported to show significant enrichment in matched ankylosing spondylitis synovial fluid. A TCR beta motif of roughly 8 highly homologous variants appeared characteristic of ankylosing spondylitis blood.

In this sample, this clonotype turned up many times. Its antigen is not known. As the method for making TCR beta libraries, quantitative 5'-RACE with molecular barcodes was used. TCRdb fed the 5' RACE reads into MiXCR, producing one record per CDR3 protein. The profile shows roughly 130,000 distinct CDR3 sequences, around 7% of them singletons. There are 12 residues in the CDR3. CDR1 and CDR2 from the germline V gene are LGHDT and YNNKEL (reference sequence). The ends lost 2 bases at V and 8 bases at J; junction bases unmatched: 2. This clonotype was sampled from a male donor with ankylosing spondylitis or in good health (not recorded which). The sample consisted of blood, either unsorted or a sorted T cell fraction (not recorded which). V gene TRBV3-1 combines with J gene TRBJ1-2; 7 bases are shared with TRBD1. Here the CDR3 reads CASSQQGVGYTF. Here the CDR3 DNA reads TGTGCCAGCAGCCAACAGGGGGTCGGCTACACCTTC.